Below, 26 T cell receptor beta chains from the same sample are listed, as sequenced in a study of T cells of healthy individuals (dated by TCRdb to between 2018 and 2020). To prepare the library, 5' RACE was applied. Sequenced using an Illumina MiSeq. The raw public data were reprocessed by TCRdb itself: fastp quality trimming at Q25, MiXCR clonotype calling, in-frame beta chains only. When rows share a CDR3 protein, they turn into one entry using the most common DNA and genes. For this sample the table gives 60,000 to 80,000 distinct CDR3 sequences, of which about a sixth were detected only once. The top ten clonotypes cover approximately 4.6% of the sample. The receptors stem from a human donor in good health.

Turning to this clonotype: This could be a read error, since a much larger clone is one nucleotide away. The chain links TRBV15 to TRBJ1-5, with TRBD1 matching over 7 bases. CDR3 length: 15 amino acids. Per germline, CDR1 LNHNV and CDR2 YYDKDF (reference sequence). For the CDR3, the DNA is TGTGTCACCAGCAGGACAGGTCTCCGCAATCAGCCCCAGCATTTT. Its protein product is CVTSRTGLRNQPQHF.

Many counts were recorded for this clonotype. The chain joins TRBV4-2 to TRBJ1-1; D call uncertain. Trimming shortened V by 9 bases and J by 2 bases, and 13 bases separated the two germline ends. The CDR3 spans 13 residues. Germline CDR1 is LGHNA and CDR2 is YNFKEQ. This CDR3 is CASSIAPNTEAFF. The DNA for the CDR3 is TGTGCCAGTAGTATTGCGCCAAACACTGAAGCTTTCTTT.

At least ten counts were recorded for this clonotype. This sequence joins TRBV20-1 and TRBJ2-7; 8 positions match TRBD2. Per the germline V gene, CDR1 is DFQATT and CDR2 is SNEGSKA (reference sequence). The CDR3 covers 14 residues. Trimming took 3 bases from V and 3 from J; bases not matched to a gene: 7. CDR3 amino acids: CSASISGRGYEQYF. In DNA, the CDR3 is TGCAGTGCTAGTATAAGCGGGAGAGGCTACGAGCAGTACTTC.

Comment on this clonotype: A much more abundant neighbour one base away suggests this may be a read error. The chain has TRBV7-2 and TRBJ2-7; no clear D gene. Germline V gene sequence: CDR1 SGHTA, CDR2 FQGNSA. The CDR3 sequence is 14 residues long. The CDR3 coding sequence is TGTGGCAGCAGCTTAGACCCCAGCTCCTACGAGCAGTACTTC. This translates into CGSSLDPSSYEQYF. Full variable domain (outside the CDR3, taken from reference TRBV7-2 and TRBJ2-7): GAGVSQSPSNKVTEKGKDVELRCDPISGHTALYWYRQSLGQGLEFLIYFQGNSAPDKSGLPSDRFSAERTGGSVSTLTIQRTQQEDSAVYLCGSSLDPSSYEQYFGPGTRLTVT.

In its sample, this clonotype was seen a few times. This sequence joins TRBV4-1 and TRBJ1-3; the match to TRBD1 covers 8 bases. After removal of 0 bases from V and 4 bases from J, the junction contained 8 bases not matched to a gene. The length of the CDR3 is 17 residues. Looked up from germline, CDR1 is MGHRA and CDR2 is YSYEKL. The DNA of the CDR3 is TGCGCCAGCAGCCAAGATTTTTACCGGGACAGGGGAAACACCATATATTTT. Its translation: CASSQDFYRDRGNTIYF.

The chain carries TRBV7-9 and TRBJ2-5, with TRBD1 matching over 7 bases. Trimming removed 6 bases from V and 6 bases from J; junction bases left unmatched: 10. There are 14 residues in the CDR3. The germline CDR1 and CDR2 sequences are SEHNR and FQNEAQ (reference sequence). The CDR3 bases are TGTGCCAGCAGTCAAGACAGGGTCGGGAAGACCCAGTACTTC. Its protein product is CASSQDRVGKTQYF.

The chain has TRBV10-3 and TRBJ2-2, with TRBD1 identical over 7 bases. J was trimmed by 7 bases and V by 5 bases; bases with no gene match: 4. The germline CDR1 and CDR2 sequences are ENHRY and SYGVKD. The CDR3 totals 13 residues. Here the CDR3 reads CAISRTGNGELFF. The DNA of the CDR3 is TGTGCCATCAGTCGGACAGGTAACGGGGAGCTGTTTTTT.

This clonotype was seen repeatedly, ten times or more. V gene TRBV7-3 combines with J gene TRBJ2-5; no definite D call. The V gene's germline CDR1 is SGHTA and CDR2 FQGTGA. This CDR3 comprises 13 residues. The ends were cut back, 1 base at V and 3 bases at J, with 6 bases in the middle. CDR3 amino acids: CASSLSSKETQYF. The CDR3 DNA follows: TGTGCCAGCAGCTTAAGCTCTAAAGAGACCCAGTACTTC.

The chain is built from TRBV29-1 and TRBJ2-2; no clear D gene. This CDR3 spans 13 amino acids. V was trimmed by 6 bases and J by 6 bases, leaving 14 bases between them. The germline V gene has CDR1 SQVTM and CDR2 ANQGSEA. The CDR3 spells CSVQLAAAGELFF. The CDR3, as DNA: TGCAGCGTCCAGCTGGCTGCAGCCGGGGAGCTGTTTTTT.

This clonotype came up many times. The rearrangement joins TRBV5-1 to TRBJ1-1, with D unresolved. Looked up from germline, CDR1 is SGHRS and CDR2 is YFSETQ. The length of the CDR3 is 14 residues. Trimming left V 4 bases short and J 1 base short, with 11 bases between. CDR3 in amino acids: CASSQSRGNTEAFF. The CDR3 nucleotides are TGCGCCAGCAGCCAGAGCCGGGGGAACACTGAAGCTTTCTTT. Supplemented by reference TRBV5-1 and TRBJ1-1, the full variable domain reads KAGVTQTPRYLIKTRGQQVTLSCSPISGHRSVSWYQQTPGQGLQFLFEYFSETQRNKGNFPGRFSGRQFSNSRSEMNVSTLELGDSALYLCASSQSRGNTEAFFGQGTRLTVV.

This clonotype was seen repeatedly, ten times or more. The rearrangement uses TRBV19 and TRBJ2-5, with TRBD2 identical over 13 bases. The CDR3 extends over 15 amino acids. Losses at the gene ends were 5 bases for V and 4 bases for J; bases not matched to a gene: 4. Germline-derived CDR1 and CDR2 are LNHDA and SQIVND (reference sequence). DNA of the CDR3: TGTGCCAGTAGTGGAGGACTAGCGGGAGCAGAGACCCAGTACTTC. This codes for CASSGGLAGAETQYF.

In this sample, this clonotype turned up a few times. The rearrangement uses TRBV7-3 and TRBJ2-1; D is possibly TRBD1 or TRBD2 (6 bases each). The V gene's germline CDR1 is SGHTA and CDR2 FQGTGA. This CDR3 has 15 residues. V dropped 2 bases and J dropped 6 bases, with 14 bases sitting between them. Here the CDR3 reads CASSLLGGGLNEQFF. The CDR3 DNA reads TGTGCCAGCAGCTTACTCGGGGGCGGGCTCAATGAGCAGTTCTTC. The variable domain in full, with the rest retrieved from reference TRBV7-3 and TRBJ2-1, is GAGVSQTPSNKVTEKGKYVELRCDPISGHTALYWYRQSLGQGPEFLIYFQGTGAADDSGLPNDRFFAVRPEGSVSTLKIQRTERGDSAVYLCASSLLGGGLNEQFFGPGTRLTVL.

This rearrangement joins TRBV24-1 to TRBJ1-2; D remains ambiguous. Germline lookup yields CDR1 KGHDR and CDR2 SFDVKD. V was trimmed by 0 bases and J by 6 bases, leaving 4 bases between them. CDR3 length: 12 residues. The CDR3 sequence is CATSDLGDGYTF. CDR3 coding DNA: TGTGCCACCAGTGATTTGGGAGATGGCTACACCTTC.

The chain recombines TRBV4-2 with TRBJ1-2; the D is unclear. Germline V CDR1 and CDR2: LGHNA, YNFKEQ. Trimming shortened V by 0 bases and J by 0 bases, and 8 bases separated the two germline ends. The CDR3 runs to 15 residues. CDR3 residues: CASSQETKSNYGYTF. For the CDR3, the DNA is TGTGCCAGCAGCCAAGAAACAAAGTCTAACTATGGCTACACCTTC.

This clonotype was recorded many times. This chain connects TRBV27 to TRBJ2-7, with TRBD2 matching 11 bases. From germline, CDR1 is MNHEY and CDR2 SMNVEV (reference sequence). The ends lost 3 bases at V and 5 bases at J; junction bases unmatched: 6. This CDR3 contains 15 residues. The CDR3, as DNA: TGTGCCAGCAGTTTGGGAGTAGCGGGAGGGAACGAGCAGTACTTC. Its protein is CASSLGVAGGNEQYF.

The CDR3 reads CASSFRAGNSHYEQYF. The CDR3 coding sequence is TGTGCCAGCAGCTTCAGGGCGGGTAATTCGCATTACGAGCAGTACTTC. V gene TRBV7-2 combines with J gene TRBJ2-7; D could derive from TRBD1 or TRBD2 (5 bases each). Germline V gene lookup returns CDR1 SGHTA and CDR2 FQGNSA. CDR3 size: 16 residues. V gave up 3 bases and J gave up 4 bases, with 19 bases separating them.

This clonotype was seen repeatedly, ten times or more. V usage is TRBV6-5 and J usage is TRBJ2-2; 15 bases align to TRBD2. Germline loops: CDR1 MNHEY, CDR2 SVGAGI. V gave up 6 bases and J gave up 7 bases; unmatched junction bases: 3. The CDR3 is made up of 15 amino acids. For the CDR3, the DNA is TGTGCCAGCAGCGGACTAGCGGGAGGGATCGGGGAGCTGTTTTTT. Its protein product is CASSGLAGGIGELFF.

This sequence joins TRBV7-2 and TRBJ2-1; the match to TRBD2 covers 8 bases. CDR1 is SGHTA, CDR2 FQGNSA, per germline. This CDR3 is 15 amino acids long. V dropped 1 base and J dropped 3; count of bases not matched to a gene: 2. The CDR3 DNA reads TGTGCCAGCAGCTTAGGACGGGGGGGCTACAATGAGCAGTTCTTC. Translated, it gives CASSLGRGGYNEQFF. The full variable domain, completed using reference TRBV7-2 and TRBJ2-1, is GAGVSQSPSNKVTEKGKDVELRCDPISGHTALYWYRQSLGQGLEFLIYFQGNSAPDKSGLPSDRFSAERTGGSVSTLTIQRTQQEDSAVYLCASSLGRGGYNEQFFGPGTRLTVL.

The sample holds many counts of this clonotype. The chain uses TRBV20-1 and TRBJ2-3, with 12 bases that match TRBD2. Germline V CDR1 and CDR2: DFQATT, SNEGSKA (reference sequence). CDR3 length equals 16 residues. V was pared by 0 bases and J by 0 bases, with 1 base of the junction left unmatched. CDR3 in DNA: TGCAGTGCTAGAGATGGGACTAGCGGGAGCACAGATACGCAGTATTTT. It yields the protein CSARDGTSGSTDTQYF.

This sequence joins TRBV6-1 and TRBJ2-7; no clear D. Trimming took off 2 bases at V and 3 bases at J, with 5 bases between the two ends. The CDR3 runs 12 residues. Germline lookup yields CDR1 MNHNS and CDR2 SASEGT. The CDR3 spells CASSERGYEQYF. The CDR3 region has the DNA TGTGCCAGCAGTGAAAGAGGCTACGAGCAGTACTTC.

V usage is TRBV30 and J usage is TRBJ1-3; TRBD1 is a possible D gene (6 bases). In germline, CDR1 is GTSNPN, CDR2 SVGIG (reference sequence). CDR3 size: 16 residues. In DNA form, the CDR3 reads TGTGCACAAAACCCAGGACAGCAATCCTCTGGAAACACCATATATTTT. This codes for CAQNPGQQSSGNTIYF.

J is TRBJ1-2 and V is TRBV28; 11 bases agree with TRBD1. CDR1 is MDHEN, CDR2 SYDVKM, per germline. This CDR3 region has 14 residues. V was pared by 6 bases and J by 3 bases, with 3 bases of the junction left unmatched. CDR3 coding DNA: TGTGCCAGCAGCGGGACAGGGGGAGACTATGGCTACACCTTC. This sequence encodes CASSGTGGDYGYTF.

This clonotype was counted between two and nine times. The chain links TRBV4-1 to TRBJ2-5; D ambiguous. The CDR3 loop spans 11 amino acids. CDR1 is MGHRA and CDR2 is YSYEKL in the germline V gene. V dropped 2 bases and J dropped 10 bases, with 8 bases sitting between them. CDR3 nucleotide sequence: TGCGCCAGCAGCCAAAGAAATAGCCAGTACTTC. This translates into CASSQRNSQYF.

V and J are TRBV7-2 and TRBJ2-7, with TRBD2 identical over 9 bases. CDR1 and CDR2 from the germline V gene are SGHTA and FQGNSA. V lost 6 bases to trimming and J lost 0 bases; unmatched junction nucleotides: 6. This CDR3 region has 15 residues. The CDR3 DNA reads TGTGCCAGCAGGCTCGGGACTAGCCTCTCCTACGAGCAGTACTTC. Translating it yields CASRLGTSLSYEQYF. The variable domain in full, completed from reference TRBV7-2 and TRBJ2-7, reads GAGVSQSPSNKVTEKGKDVELRCDPISGHTALYWYRQSLGQGLEFLIYFQGNSAPDKSGLPSDRFSAERTGGSVSTLTIQRTQQEDSAVYLCASRLGTSLSYEQYFGPGTRLTVT.

There are many counts of this clonotype. The chain carries TRBV29-1 and TRBJ2-3, with 8 nucleotides matching TRBD2. The germline V gene has CDR1 SQVTM and CDR2 ANQGSEA. V lost 0 bases and J lost 7; bases outside the gene matches: 9. CDR3 length: 15 amino acids. In DNA form, the CDR3 reads TGCAGCGTTGAAGAAAGAGGCGGGAGGAGAAATACGCAGTATTTT. Translated: CSVEERGGRRNTQYF.

This clonotype was picked up many times. The chain has TRBV7-8 and TRBJ2-1; 10 bases match TRBD2. Losses at the gene ends were 6 bases for V and 7 bases for J; bases not matched to a gene: 6. Germline V gene data show CDR1 as SGHVS and CDR2 as FQNEAQ. The CDR3 is 14 residues long. CDR3 bases: TGTGCCAGCAGGAGCGGGAGGGCGGGGAATGAGCAGTTCTTC. Encoded protein: CASRSGRAGNEQFF.